Described below is a single T cell receptor beta chain sequence and its context. Trimming pared 5 bases from V and 3 bases from J, leaving 18 bases between. Germline loops: CDR1 SEHNR, CDR2 FQNEAQ (reference sequence). The CDR3 runs 16 residues. This record comes from a study of blood T cell repertoires in COVID-19. Study details: Italy, Spain and the United States were the sources of the convalescent and acute COVID-19 samples.

In the source study's methods: For nucleated cells, counts were estimated from reference gene primer amplification. Profiling relied on immunoSEQ multiplex PCR, and the TCRdb table lists in-frame clones only, not all of them. V and J calls and clone size are given by that table; D and trimming were obtained from the DNA. The sample consists of 100,000 to 150,000 clones, over 75% of them appearing once. The chain links TRBV7-9 to TRBJ2-3, with a weak D call TRBD1 (5 bases). Sequencing used peripheral blood. The source of this sequence is a man between 65 and 85 years old with active COVID-19. CDR3 residues: CASSPKFRVKTDTQYF. DNA of the CDR3: TGTGCCAGCAGCCCAAAATTCAGGGTTAAAACAGATACGCAGTATTTT.